This entry is about one TCR beta chain. Its antigen remains unidentified. Per-base qualities were not stored, and no clone one base away is much larger. This sample is part of a study of metastatic and nonmetastatic thyroid tumors (dated by TCRdb to the early 2020s). The study in broad terms: Repertoires from peripheral blood and from tumor or nodule tissue samples of malignant and benign thyroid patients were compared. Beyond this particular receptor, the publication reports: In both blood and tumor samples, TCR beta diversity was reported to be significantly higher in malignant tumors than in benign nodules.

None of the patients had been given any treatment before thyroid surgery. The study retrospectively analysed patient clinical samples collected from about 2012 to 2018 using T-cell receptor beta sequencing. V loses 3 bases of germline sequence and J loses 0 bases, and the interval between the two ends is 15 bases. The CDR3 starts with the cysteine, ends with the phenylalanine, and has 17 residues. Kept here is only the CDR3 DNA, which spans 51 bases and is read in frame from base 1. From a lookup of the germline V gene, CDR1 and CDR2 are SGHAT and FQNNGV. The method behind the library was PCR. These reads were obtained on an Illumina HiSeq 4000. The TCR beta-chain CDR3 region of each patient was profiled by high-throughput sequencing. The study's own analysis went as follows. Drawing on CDR3 differences between clinicopathological groups, the researchers built a classifier meant to tell apart patients with distant-metastatic papillary thyroid cancer. To measure repertoire diversity the researchers used the Shannon index, while the Morisita-Horn index served to gauge how similar the tumor and blood repertoires were. TCRdb took the public reads, trimmed them with fastp at Q25, ran MiXCR for clone calling and kept in-frame beta chains. What appears here as the V and J calls and clone size reflects TCRdb's work, not the paper's. The sample table contains roughly 81,000 clones; only one count was recorded for about 9.1% of them. Under 9% of the sample comes from the top ten.

The sequence came from a female donor with papillary thyroid cancer or a benign thyroid nodule (not recorded which). Some clones in this sample may be carry-over from other donors' samples. The rearrangement joined TRBV11-2 to TRBJ1-3; the D gene is unclear. Sequences were obtained from blood. Here the CDR3 is given as CASSFRPPRDSGNTIYF. Read as DNA, the sequence is TGTGCCAGCAGCTTTAGGCCTCCGAGGGACTCTGGAAACACCATATATTTT.